These 27 T cell receptor beta chains originate from one sample sequenced in a study of blood T cell repertoires in COVID-19. Sequencing was performed with immunoSEQ multiplex PCR; in TCRdb, only in-frame clones are kept and a portion is missing. The data hold more than 200,000 clones, with around nine tenths observed a single time. Sequencing was carried out using PBMCs or T cells enriched from blood (not recorded which). The origin of the receptors is a woman aged 50 to 60 who had recovered from COVID-19.

The V gene is TRBV12-3 or TRBV12-4, the J gene TRBJ1-2; D ambiguous. The V and J ends lost 8 bases and 2 bases respectively, with 9 bases between them. The CDR3 consists of 12 residues. In DNA, the CDR3 is TGTGCCAGCCGGTCACGGAACTATGGCTACACCTTC. Translating it yields CASRSRNYGYTF.

This chain connects TRBV5-6 to TRBJ2-7; no reliable D call. This CDR3 has 11 amino acids. Looked up from germline, CDR1 is SGHDT and CDR2 is YYEEEE. V lost 2 bases and J lost 5, with 5 bases in between. The CDR3 protein is CASSFKHEQYF. In DNA, the CDR3 is TGTGCCAGCAGCTTTAAGCACGAGCAGTACTTC.

This clone is a singleton in its sample. V is TRBV25-1 and J is TRBJ2-1, with 8 bases fitting TRBD2. With V trimmed by 5 bases and J by 7 bases, 10 bases remained unmatched. The germline CDR1 and CDR2 sequences are MGHDK and SYGVNS. The CDR3 is 15 residues long. In DNA, the CDR3 is TGTGCCAGCAGTCTAACTAGCGGAAAAATTAATGAGCAGTTCTTC. Protein sequence: CASSLTSGKINEQFF.

V gene TRBV2 combines with J gene TRBJ2-7; 9 bases are a match to TRBD2. The V and J ends lost 5 bases and 7 bases, in that order; junction bases with no gene match: 9. The CDR3 consists of 14 residues. Per germline, CDR1 SNHLY and CDR2 FYNNEI. The CDR3 DNA sequence: TGTGCCAGCAGTTATGCGGGAGGGTCAAGGGAGCAGTACTTC. Protein product: CASSYAGGSREQYF.

The chain employs TRBV27 and TRBJ1-4; D unresolved. Trimming pared 6 bases from V and 8 bases from J, leaving 13 bases between. CDR1 is MNHEY, CDR2 SMNVEV, per germline (reference sequence). The CDR3 sequence is 13 residues long. The DNA of the CDR3 is TGTGCCAGCAGCACCCGTCCGGGAGAAAAACTGTTTTTT. Translation: CASSTRPGEKLFF. The full variable domain, completed using reference TRBV27 and TRBJ1-4, is EAQVTQNPRYLITVTGKKLTVTCSQNMNHEYMSWYRQDPGLGLRQIYYSMNVEVTDKGDVPEGYKVSRKEKRNFPLILESPSPNQTSLYFCASSTRPGEKLFFGSGTQLSVL.

The V call is TRBV9, the J call TRBJ2-7; 8 bases align to TRBD2. This CDR3 has 15 amino acids. After removal of 4 bases from V and 3 bases from J, the junction contained 9 bases not matched to a gene. Germline CDR1 reads SGDLS; CDR2 reads YYNGEE. CDR3 DNA: TGTGCCAGCAGCCCCCGTGGTAGCGGGATCTACGAGCAGTACTTC. Protein product: CASSPRGSGIYEQYF.

This chain joins TRBV19 and TRBJ1-2; no firm D call. The CDR3 extends over 14 amino acids. Per germline, CDR1 LNHDA and CDR2 SQIVND (reference sequence). Trimming cost V 3 bases and J 5 bases, with 13 bases left between them. CDR3 sequence reads: CASSISYNGYGYTF. CDR3 DNA: TGTGCCAGTAGTATCTCTTACAACGGGTATGGCTACACCTTC.

In this sample, this clone turned up once. The chain links TRBV5-1 to TRBJ1-6, with D tentatively TRBD1 (6 bases). V lost 4 bases, J lost 9 bases, and 17 bases lay in between. Looked up from germline, CDR1 is SGHRS and CDR2 is YFSETQ. There are 15 residues in the CDR3. The CDR3 DNA follows: TGCGCCAGCAGCCCCAAAGGACAGCTACCTTCACCCCTCCACTTT. Protein sequence: CASSPKGQLPSPLHF.

The CDR3 DNA follows: TGTGCCAGTAGTATACTCCCGGCGGGCCGTAATCAGCCCCAGCATTTT. It yields the protein CASSILPAGRNQPQHF. The chain uses TRBV19 and TRBJ1-5; no firm D call. V was pared by 2 bases and J by 4 bases, with 15 bases between. CDR1 and CDR2 from the germline V gene are LNHDA and SQIVND (reference sequence). The CDR3 totals 16 residues.

The gene calls are TRBV5-5 and TRBJ2-2, with TRBD2 matching over 7 bases. With V trimmed by 0 bases and J by 7 bases, 3 bases remained unmatched. This CDR3 has 14 amino acids. Per germline, CDR1 SGHKS and CDR2 YYEKEE (reference sequence). The CDR3 DNA reads as TGTGCCAGCAGCTTGGCACTAGCGAACGGGGAGCTGTTTTTT. Amino acids: CASSLALANGELFF. The complete variable domain, with remaining parts taken from reference TRBV5-5 and TRBJ2-2, reads DAGVTQSPTHLIKTRGQQVTLRCSPISGHKSVSWYQQVLGQGPQFIFQYYEKEERGRGNFPDRFSARQFPNYSSELNVNALLLGDSALYLCASSLALANGELFFGEGSRLTVL.

The chain combines TRBV28 with TRBJ2-2; D possibly corresponds to TRBD1 (5 bases). Germline CDR1 is MDHEN and CDR2 is SYDVKM. Trimming took 2 bases from V and 3 from J, leaving 16 bases between them. The CDR3 is 17 residues long. CDR3 bases: TGTGCCAGCAGTTTACGCCGGCAGGGTTCATACACCGGGGAGCTGTTTTTT. This gives the protein CASSLRRQGSYTGELFF.

The rearrangement uses TRBV7-2 and TRBJ2-2, with D possibly being TRBD1 (8 bases). The CDR3 totals 15 residues. Germline CDR1 is SGHTA and CDR2 is FQGNSA. The V and J ends lost 6 bases and 4 bases respectively, with 15 bases between them. The CDR3 loop is CASSNNRGGTGELFF. For the CDR3, the DNA is TGTGCCAGCAGTAACAACAGGGGGGGCACCGGGGAGCTGTTTTTT.

The J gene is TRBJ1-1, the V gene TRBV7-2; maybe TRBD1 (6 bases). This CDR3 region has 14 residues. Germline-derived CDR1 and CDR2 are SGHTA and FQGNSA. Trimming took 1 base from V and 4 from J, leaving 10 bases between them. CDR3 region: CASSLEGGVTEAFF. The CDR3 DNA sequence: TGTGCCAGCAGCTTAGAAGGGGGGGTCACTGAAGCTTTCTTT.

There are a few counts of this clone. The chain joins TRBV19 to TRBJ2-7, with D unclear. Trimming pared 7 bases from V and 9 bases from J, leaving 13 bases between. The CDR3 covers 11 residues. Germline lookup yields CDR1 LNHDA and CDR2 SQIVND (reference sequence). The CDR3 spells CASKSETRQYF. The CDR3 DNA follows: TGTGCCAGTAAGTCCGAGACTCGGCAGTACTTC.

The V gene is TRBV19, the J gene TRBJ2-2; 13 bases align to TRBD2. V shed 7 bases, J shed 6 bases, and the junction held 20 bases outside the gene matches. The CDR3 length is 20 residues. The germline V gene encodes CDR1 LNHDA and CDR2 SQIVND (reference sequence). The CDR3, as DNA: TGTGCCAGTACCGCCGCCTGGACGGGACTAGCGGGATCGAATTCCGGGGAGCTGTTTTTT. It specifies CASTAAWTGLAGSNSGELFF. The full variable domain, its missing parts supplied by reference TRBV19 and TRBJ2-2, is DGGITQSPKYLFRKEGQNVTLSCEQNLNHDAMYWYRQDPGQGLRLIYYSQIVNDFQKGDIAEGYSVSREKKESFPLTVTSAQKNPTAFYLCASTAAWTGLAGSNSGELFFGEGSRLTVL.

This CDR3 reads CASSWDRGSEQYF. CDR3 DNA sequence: TGTGCCAGCAGTTGGGACAGGGGCAGCGAGCAGTACTTC. The rearrangement uses TRBV6-6 and TRBJ2-7; 10 bases line up with TRBD1. This CDR3 is 13 amino acids long. J gave up 6 bases and V 4 bases, and 3 bases lay outside the gene matches. Germline loops: CDR1 MNHNY, CDR2 SVGAGI (reference sequence).

The rearrangement joins TRBV7-2 to TRBJ1-1; 9 positions agree with TRBD1. CDR1 SGHTA and CDR2 FQGNSA come from the germline V gene. The CDR3 is 16 residues long. The junction had 8 bases not matched to a gene; V was cut back by 5 bases and J by 1 base. CDR3 residues: CASSPWTGVANTEAFF. CDR3 DNA: TGTGCCAGCAGCCCTTGGACAGGGGTTGCGAACACTGAAGCTTTCTTT. The complete variable domain, with remaining parts taken from reference TRBV7-2 and TRBJ1-1, reads GAGVSQSPSNKVTEKGKDVELRCDPISGHTALYWYRQSLGQGLEFLIYFQGNSAPDKSGLPSDRFSAERTGGSVSTLTIQRTQQEDSAVYLCASSPWTGVANTEAFFGQGTRLTVV.

The V and J genes are TRBV19 and TRBJ2-5; 8 bases are a match to TRBD1. Germline trimming cut 9 bases from V and 5 bases from J; bases unmatched to any gene: 8. CDR3 length: 13 residues. The germline V gene encodes CDR1 LNHDA and CDR2 SQIVND (reference sequence). DNA for the CDR3: TGTGCCAGCAGGACAGGGTTCGGTGAGACCCAGTACTTC. This encodes CASRTGFGETQYF.

This chain uses TRBV4-1 with TRBJ1-3; 7 bases agree with TRBD1. J gave up 0 bases and V 3 bases, and 5 bases lay outside the gene matches. This CDR3 spans 16 amino acids. Germline V gives CDR1 MGHRA, CDR2 YSYEKL. CDR3 sequence (DNA): TGCGCCAGCAGCCATAGACAGGGAGACTCTGGAAACACCATATATTTT. This codes for CASSHRQGDSGNTIYF.

The rearrangement links TRBV12-5 to TRBJ2-1; TRBD2 aligns across 10 bases. This CDR3 has 16 residues. Germline assignment: CDR1 LGHNT and CDR2 FRNRAP. The ends lost 3 bases at V and 2 bases at J; junction bases unmatched: 4. This CDR3 reads CASGFLAGVTYNEQFF. The CDR3 nucleotides read TGTGCTAGTGGTTTCCTAGCGGGAGTTACCTACAATGAGCAGTTCTTC.

This rearrangement joins TRBV6-2 or TRBV6-3 to TRBJ1-5; possible D gene TRBD1, 5 bases. Trimming stripped 5 bases from V and 0 bases from J, with 14 bases between. CDR1 and CDR2 from the germline V gene are MNHEY and SVGEGT. The CDR3 consists of 16 residues. The CDR3 loop reads CASSIAAGGSNQPQHF. As DNA, the CDR3 is TGTGCCAGCAGTATAGCCGCGGGGGGTAGCAATCAGCCCCAGCATTTT.

This clone was seen only a few times. The chain carries TRBV12-5 and TRBJ2-1, with 11 bases that match TRBD2. The V and J ends lost 0 bases and 1 base, in that order; junction bases with no gene match: 20. Looked up from germline, CDR1 is LGHNT and CDR2 is FRNRAP. CDR3 size: 23 residues. The CDR3 region has the DNA TGTGCTAGTGGTTTGGTACTGAACCACCTTCTAGCGGGAGGTCCCTTTTCCTACAATGAGCAGTTCTTC. It encodes CASGLVLNHLLAGGPFSYNEQFF.

This sequence joins TRBV19 and TRBJ2-2, with D perhaps TRBD1 (6 bases). Germline CDR1 is LNHDA and CDR2 is SQIVND (reference sequence). Deletions cut 6 bases from V and 1 base from J, with 9 bases between. This CDR3 region has 14 residues. As DNA, the CDR3 is TGTGCCAGTAGCACGACAGGGAACACCGGGGAGCTGTTTTTT. Amino acid sequence: CASSTTGNTGELFF.

This chain uses TRBV15 with TRBJ2-6; TRBD2 might be the D (5 bases). In germline, CDR1 is LNHNV, CDR2 YYDKDF (reference sequence). V shed 3 bases and J shed 2 bases, with 11 bases lying between them. CDR3 length equals 16 residues. The CDR3 spells CATSRDLVAGANVLTF. The CDR3 bases are TGTGCCACCAGCAGGGACTTGGTTGCTGGGGCCAACGTCCTGACTTTC.

Turning to this clone: The identical CDR3 is also encoded by other nucleotide sequences in the sample. The chain recombines TRBV4-1 with TRBJ1-2; 7 bases are a match to TRBD1. The V and J ends lost 1 base and 8 bases, in that order; junction bases with no gene match: 4. CDR1 is MGHRA and CDR2 is YSYEKL in the germline V gene. This CDR3 is 13 amino acids long. DNA of the CDR3: TGCGCCAGCAGCCAAGTAGGAGGGGGCGGCTACACCTTC. Its protein is CASSQVGGGGYTF.

The chain links TRBV2 to TRBJ2-5, with TRBD2 matching 13 bases. CDR1 is SNHLY, CDR2 FYNNEI, per germline. V dropped 2 bases and J dropped 5; count of bases not matched to a gene: 2. This CDR3 comprises 15 residues. The CDR3 here is CASSETSGRVETQYF. CDR3 in DNA: TGTGCCAGCAGTGAAACTAGCGGGAGGGTGGAGACCCAGTACTTC.

The rearrangement links TRBV9 to TRBJ2-3, with 8 bases matching TRBD2. The length of the CDR3 is 16 residues. Trimming removed 0 bases from V and 5 bases from J; junction bases left unmatched: 8. CDR1 and CDR2 (germline): SGDLS, YYNGEE. The CDR3 DNA reads as TGTGCCAGCAGCGTAGTGGGACGGGAGGGCCGAGATACGCAGTATTTT. This sequence encodes CASSVVGREGRDTQYF. Variable domain in full (rest from reference TRBV9 and TRBJ2-3): DSGVTQTPKHLITATGQRVTLRCSPRSGDLSVYWYQQSLDQGLQFLIQYYNGEERAKGNILERFSAQQFPDLHSELNLSSLELGDSALYFCASSVVGREGRDTQYFGPGTRLTVL.